This record covers a single T cell receptor beta chain. The data stem from a study of control samples from healthy donors and cancer patients. Profiled with immunoSEQ multiplex PCR; TCRdb holds only in-frame clones, not every one. The table shows tens of thousands of clones, with 85% to 90% occurring only once. The CDR3 spans 17 residues. The germline CDR1 and CDR2 sequences are SEHNR and FQNEAQ (reference sequence). The V segment lost 2 bases and the J segment 4 bases; nucleotides outside the gene matches: 13. This sequence originates from a man aged 45-60 years with head and neck cancer. The chain couples TRBV7-9 to TRBJ1-2, with 7 bases fitting TRBD1. Sample: PBMCs. The DNA for the CDR3 is TGTGCCAGCAGCTTATTCGGACGGGACAGTTCCTTCTATGGCTACACCTTC. Translated: CASSLFGRDSSFYGYTF.